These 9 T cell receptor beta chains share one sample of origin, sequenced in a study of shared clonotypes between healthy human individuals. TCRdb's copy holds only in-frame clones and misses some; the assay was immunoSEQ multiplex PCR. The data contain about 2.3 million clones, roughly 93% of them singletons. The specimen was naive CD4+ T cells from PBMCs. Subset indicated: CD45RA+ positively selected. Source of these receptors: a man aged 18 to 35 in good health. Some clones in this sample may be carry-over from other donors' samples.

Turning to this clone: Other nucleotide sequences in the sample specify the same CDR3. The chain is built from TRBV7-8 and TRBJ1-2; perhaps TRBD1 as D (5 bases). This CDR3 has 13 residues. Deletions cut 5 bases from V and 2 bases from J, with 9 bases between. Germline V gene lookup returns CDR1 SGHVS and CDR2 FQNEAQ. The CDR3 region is CASSPDSNYGYTF. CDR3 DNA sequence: TGTGCCAGCAGCCCCGACAGCAACTATGGCTACACCTTC.

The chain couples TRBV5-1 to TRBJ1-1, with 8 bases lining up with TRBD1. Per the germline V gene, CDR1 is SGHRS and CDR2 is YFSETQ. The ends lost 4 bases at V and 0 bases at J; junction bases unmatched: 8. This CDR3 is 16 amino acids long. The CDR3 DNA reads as TGCGCCAGCAGCGGTGGACAGGGCCTGATGAACACTGAAGCTTTCTTT. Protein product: CASSGGQGLMNTEAFF.

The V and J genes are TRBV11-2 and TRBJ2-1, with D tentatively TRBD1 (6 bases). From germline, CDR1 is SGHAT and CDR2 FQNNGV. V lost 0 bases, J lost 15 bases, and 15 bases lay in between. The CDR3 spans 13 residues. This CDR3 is CASSLEGAGVGFF. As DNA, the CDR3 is TGTGCCAGCAGCTTAGAGGGCGCAGGGGTGGGGTTCTTC.

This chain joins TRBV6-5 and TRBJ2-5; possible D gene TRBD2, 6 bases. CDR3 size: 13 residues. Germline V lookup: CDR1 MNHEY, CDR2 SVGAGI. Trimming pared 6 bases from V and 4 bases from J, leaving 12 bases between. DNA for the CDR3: TGTGCCAGCAGGAGGACTATTTTAGAGACCCAGTACTTC. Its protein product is CASRRTILETQYF.

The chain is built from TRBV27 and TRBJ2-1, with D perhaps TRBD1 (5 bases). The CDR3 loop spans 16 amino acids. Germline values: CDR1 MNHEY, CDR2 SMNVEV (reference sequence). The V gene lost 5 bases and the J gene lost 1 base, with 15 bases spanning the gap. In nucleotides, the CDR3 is TGTGCCAGCAGTCCCCTGGACAAATTTTCCTACAATGAGCAGTTCTTC. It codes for CASSPLDKFSYNEQFF.

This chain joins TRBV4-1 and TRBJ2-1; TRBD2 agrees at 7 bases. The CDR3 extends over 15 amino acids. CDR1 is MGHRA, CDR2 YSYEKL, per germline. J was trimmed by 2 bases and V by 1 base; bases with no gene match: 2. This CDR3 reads CASSQAGLAYNEQFF. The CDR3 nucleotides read TGCGCCAGCAGCCAAGCCGGACTAGCCTACAATGAGCAGTTCTTC.

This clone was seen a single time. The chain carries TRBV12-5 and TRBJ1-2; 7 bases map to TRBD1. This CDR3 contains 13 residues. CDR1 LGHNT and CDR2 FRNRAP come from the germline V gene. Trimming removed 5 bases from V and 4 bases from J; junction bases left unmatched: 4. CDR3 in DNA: TGTGCTAGTGGTCGGACAGGAATCTATGGCTACACCTTC. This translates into CASGRTGIYGYTF.

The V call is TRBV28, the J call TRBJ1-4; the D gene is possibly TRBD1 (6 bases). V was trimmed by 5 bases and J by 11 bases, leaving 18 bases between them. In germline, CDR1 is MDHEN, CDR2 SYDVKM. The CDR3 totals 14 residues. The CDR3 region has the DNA TGTGCCAGCAGTACAGGGTTAATTGGGTCGAAACTGTTTTTT. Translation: CASSTGLIGSKLFF.

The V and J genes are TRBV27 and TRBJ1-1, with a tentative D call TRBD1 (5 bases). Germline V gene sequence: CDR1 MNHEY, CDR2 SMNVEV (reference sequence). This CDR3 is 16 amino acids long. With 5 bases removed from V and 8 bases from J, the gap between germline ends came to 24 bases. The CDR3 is CASSRGPGGTDLEAFF. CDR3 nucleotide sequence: TGTGCCAGCAGTCGTGGGCCGGGCGGGACTGATCTAGAAGCTTTCTTT.